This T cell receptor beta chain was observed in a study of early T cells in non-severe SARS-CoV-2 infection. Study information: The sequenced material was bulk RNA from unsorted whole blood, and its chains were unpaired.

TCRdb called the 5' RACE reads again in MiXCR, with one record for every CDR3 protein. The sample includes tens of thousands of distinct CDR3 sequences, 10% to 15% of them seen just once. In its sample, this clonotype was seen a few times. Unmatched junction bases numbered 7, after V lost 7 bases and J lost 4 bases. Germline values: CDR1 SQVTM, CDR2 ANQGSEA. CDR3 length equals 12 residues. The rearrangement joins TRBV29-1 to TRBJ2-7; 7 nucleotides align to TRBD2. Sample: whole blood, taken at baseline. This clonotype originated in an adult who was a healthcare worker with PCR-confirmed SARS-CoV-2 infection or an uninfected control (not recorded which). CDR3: CSAGGLSYEQYF. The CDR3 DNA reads TGCAGCGCCGGGGGGTTGAGTTACGAGCAGTACTTC.